Listed below are T cell receptor beta chains from one sample, sequenced in a study of human T cells and chemical hapten exposure. TCRdb itself ran the RACE reads through MiXCR, one entry per CDR3 protein. Altogether some 88,000 distinct CDR3 sequences are present, roughly 9.6% being singletons, with the ten largest covering 2.2%. Sequencing used whole blood, obtained in connection with sensitization to the hapten diphenylcyclopropenone (DPC). The receptors here all came from a man in his forties with alopecia areata. Some clones in this sample may be carry-over from other donors' samples. Both conserved end residues are part of each CDR3. D genes are given only for firm matches. Clone size is given for some rows only: seen once, a few or many times, or a class if the clone is expanded.

cdr3_nt	cdr3_aa	clone_size	v_call	j_call	d_call
TGTGCCACCAGTGAGGAGCCCTCCTACAATGAGCAGTTCTTC	CATSEEPSYNEQFF	.	TRBV24-1	TRBJ2-1	.
TGTGCCAGCAGCGCGTCTGAGGCTGAGCAGTTCTTC	CASSASEAEQFF	few	TRBV11-1	TRBJ2-1	.
TGTGCCAGCAGCCCCGGACAGGGTTGGGGTCCCTCTGGGGCCAACGTCCTGACTTTC	CASSPGQGWGPSGANVLTF	few	TRBV7-3	TRBJ2-6	TRBD1
TGCAGTGCTAGCAGGGGCCCCGATCAGCCCCAGCATTTT	CSASRGPDQPQHF	few	TRBV20-1	TRBJ1-5	.
TGTGCCAGCAGCTTTACTAGCGGGAGGGGCACAGATACGCAGTATTTT	CASSFTSGRGTDTQYF	few	TRBV7-2	TRBJ2-3	TRBD2
TGTGCCAGCAGTTCCCTCCTATGGGATGAGCAGTTCTTC	CASSSLLWDEQFF	many	TRBV6-5	TRBJ2-1	.
TGTGCCAGCAGCTTCTCACAGGCCTACAATGAGCAGTTCTTC	CASSFSQAYNEQFF	.	TRBV7-2	TRBJ2-1	.
TGTGCCAGCAGCCATCCACAGGGGACGATTAGTACCGGGGAGCTGTTTTTT	CASSHPQGTISTGELFF	.	TRBV11-1	TRBJ2-2	TRBD1
TGTGCCATCAGTGATCAGGAAGGGACCCCGAACACTGAAGCTTTCTTT	CAISDQEGTPNTEAFF	.	TRBV10-3	TRBJ1-1	.
TGTGCCAGCAGCTTCCCGGGACTAGCGGGAGGGAAGAACACCGGGGAGCTGTTTTTT	CASSFPGLAGGKNTGELFF	.	TRBV5-4	TRBJ2-2	TRBD2
TGTGCCAGCAGCTTAGGGGCGGCCTCCAACCACAATGAGCAGTTCTTC	CASSLGAASNHNEQFF	many	TRBV13	TRBJ2-1	.
TGCAGCGGGGACAGGGGGTTGATGCAGTATTTT	CSGDRGLMQYF	.	TRBV29-1	TRBJ2-3	TRBD1
TGTGCCAGCAGCTTGATGTCGGGAGCTGGGGCCAACGTCCTGACTTTC	CASSLMSGAGANVLTF	many	TRBV5-4	TRBJ2-6	.
TGTGCCAGCAGCGCAGGAGGGGTTGAAGCTTTCTTT	CASSAGGVEAFF	many	TRBV9	TRBJ1-1	.
TGTGCCAGCAGTATTCAAGACAGGGCCAAATCTTACGAGCAGTACTTC	CASSIQDRAKSYEQYF	few	TRBV6-6	TRBJ2-7	TRBD1
TGTGCCAGCCAACAGGGAAGTGAAAAACTGTTTTTT	CASQQGSEKLFF	many	TRBV12-3/TRBV12-4	TRBJ1-4	.
TGTGCCAGCACTCCCGGGGCGGCTTATAATTCACCCCTCCACTTT	CASTPGAAYNSPLHF	many	TRBV27	TRBJ1-6	.
TGTGCCAGCAGTGAAGCTAGCGGGAGGACCCAGCGGGCCCAGTACTTC	CASSEASGRTQRAQYF	.	TRBV2	TRBJ2-5	TRBD2
TGTGCCAGCAGCGTAACTAGCGGACTCTCTGGGGCCAACGTCCTGACTTTC	CASSVTSGLSGANVLTF	few	TRBV27	TRBJ2-6	TRBD2